The clone carrying this T cell receptor beta chain was detected many times. What it binds is not known. This entry belongs to a study of T cells in Graves' hyperthyroidism and ophthalmopathy. Broader study findings: Ophthalmopathy got predicted by the model a median approximately 6.3 months before its onset.

Amplified regions were TCR beta CDR3 sequences from RNA transcripts. Researchers ran a first-round RT-PCR on the TCR CDR3 using the HTBI primer set. TCRdb redid the calling of the multiplex PCR reads with MiXCR, one entry per CDR3 protein. The sample holds fewer than 600,000 distinct CDR3 sequences, approximately 15% seen once. The source of this sequence is a middle-aged woman with Graves' hyperthyroidism. The sample comprised blood.

The CDR3 reads CASSSGLAGGPSTDTQYF. The DNA of the CDR3 is TGTGCCAGCAGCTCGGGACTAGCGGGAGGCCCGAGCACAGATACGCAGTATTTT. The V and J genes are TRBV28 and TRBJ2-3, with TRBD2 matching 15 bases. This CDR3 is built from 18 residues. With V trimmed by 6 bases and J by 0 bases, 7 bases remained unmatched. The germline V gene has CDR1 MDHEN and CDR2 SYDVKM.